This is a list of T cell receptor beta chains from one sample in a study of blood T cell repertoires in COVID-19. Generated by immunoSEQ multiplex PCR, the TCRdb table keeps only in-frame clones and is missing some. The repertoire holds some 120,000 clones, with approximately 84% as singletons. The sample consisted of peripheral blood. The source is a man aged 65 to 79 with active or convalescent COVID-19. Each CDR3 is given with its conserved first and last residue. A D gene is named only where the DNA matches it firmly. Part of the rows lack a size; the others show once, few, many or a class for expanded clones.

NA	TRBV7-2	TRBJ1-1	TRBD1	CASSFRQGAILF	TGTGCCAGCAGCTTCCGACAGGGGGCGATCCTCTTT
NA	TRBV6-1	TRBJ2-3	NA	CASSERTDTQYF	TGTGCCAGCAGTGAACGGACAGATACGCAGTATTTT
once	TRBV5-4	TRBJ2-3	TRBD2	CASSLTSGGVDTQYF	TGTGCCAGCAGCTTGACTAGCGGGGGGGTAGATACGCAGTATTTT
few	TRBV19	TRBJ1-2	TRBD1	CASSGDRGRYGYTF	TGTGCCAGTAGTGGGGACAGGGGGCGGTATGGCTACACCTTC
NA	TRBV5-4	TRBJ1-2	NA	CASSSPTGLGGYTF	TGTGCCAGCAGCTCGCCAACAGGGCTGGGTGGCTACACCTTC
NA	TRBV2	TRBJ1-5	TRBD1	CASSIPGQINQPQHF	TGTGCCAGCAGTATCCCGGGACAGATCAATCAGCCCCAGCATTTT
NA	TRBV12-3/TRBV12-4	TRBJ1-2	NA	CASSLNGGYGYTF	TGTGCCAGCAGTTTAAACGGGGGCTATGGCTACACCTTC
NA	TRBV11-3	TRBJ2-1	TRBD2	CASSSFGLGGGDEQFF	TGTGCCAGCAGCTCGTTCGGACTAGGCGGCGGCGATGAGCAGTTCTTC
NA	TRBV6-5	TRBJ1-1	NA	CASRRTVNTEAFF	TGTGCCAGCAGACGGACAGTGAACACTGAAGCTTTCTTT
NA	TRBV5-1	TRBJ1-2	TRBD1	CASSLGQGAYYGYTF	TGCGCCAGCAGCTTGGGGCAGGGGGCGTACTATGGCTACACCTTC
NA	TRBV19	TRBJ1-5	NA	CASSPPQGLFQPQHF	TGTGCCAGTAGTCCCCCGCAGGGGCTGTTTCAGCCCCAGCATTTT
NA	TRBV28	TRBJ1-1	NA	CASSLRMNTEAFF	TGTGCCAGCAGTTTGCGGATGAACACTGAAGCTTTCTTT
NA	TRBV6-1	TRBJ2-1	NA	CASSDDRSSYNEQFF	TGTGCCAGCAGTGATGACAGGAGCTCCTACAATGAGCAGTTCTTC
NA	TRBV19	TRBJ2-3	NA	CASSIAPGALAQYF	TGTGCCAGTAGTATTGCGCCAGGGGCTTTGGCGCAGTATTTT
NA	TRBV12-3/TRBV12-4	TRBJ1-2	NA	CASTLTGYGYTF	TGTGCCAGCACCTTGACGGGGTATGGCTACACCTTC
NA	TRBV5-4	TRBJ1-2	TRBD1	CASSLETGSLNYGYTF	TGTGCCAGCAGCTTGGAGACAGGGTCCCTTAACTATGGCTACACCTTC
NA	TRBV7-9	TRBJ1-1	TRBD1	CASILQGANTEAFF	TGTGCCAGCATCCTACAGGGGGCGAACACTGAAGCTTTCTTT
NA	TRBV4-3	TRBJ2-7	NA	CASSQRRARADNEQYF	TGCGCCAGCAGCCAGAGGCGGGCCCGGGCGGATAACGAGCAGTACTTC
NA	TRBV6-1	TRBJ1-6	NA	CASSETGPGAPLHF	TGTGCCAGCAGTGAGACAGGCCCTGGGGCACCCCTCCACTTT
NA	TRBV28	TRBJ1-2	NA	CASSPTDSNYGYTF	TGTGCCAGCAGTCCAACGGACAGCAACTATGGCTACACCTTC
NA	TRBV7-3	TRBJ1-1	NA	CASSYSRNTEAFF	TGTGCCAGCAGCTACAGCCGTAACACTGAAGCTTTCTTT
NA	TRBV5-5	TRBJ2-3	NA	CASSPDITTDTQYF	TGTGCCAGCAGCCCGGACATAACCACAGATACGCAGTATTTT
NA	TRBV5-4	TRBJ2-7	TRBD1	CASSREGTAAYEQYF	TGTGCCAGCAGCCGTGAAGGGACAGCAGCCTACGAGCAGTACTTC
NA	TRBV27	TRBJ1-1	TRBD1	CASRRQGILNTEAFF	TGTGCCAGCAGAAGACAGGGAATCTTGAACACTGAAGCTTTCTTT
NA	TRBV7-9	TRBJ1-1	NA	CASSLERETEAFF	TGTGCCAGCAGCTTAGAAAGGGAGACTGAAGCTTTCTTT
once	TRBV7-9	TRBJ1-1	NA	CASSLLGQTGTEAFF	TGTGCCAGCAGCCTCCTTGGACAAACCGGCACTGAAGCTTTCTTT
NA	TRBV27	TRBJ2-7	NA	CASSFPIQDLYEQYF	TGTGCCAGCAGTTTCCCAATACAGGACCTCTACGAGCAGTACTTC
NA	TRBV19	TRBJ2-1	TRBD1	CASSLRQGSEQFF	TGTGCCAGTAGTCTCCGACAGGGGTCTGAGCAGTTCTTC
NA	TRBV7-6	TRBJ2-1	TRBD2	CASSLRTTGLVANEQFF	TGTGCCAGCAGCTTACGCACGACGGGACTAGTTGCCAATGAGCAGTTCTTC
NA	TRBV4-1	TRBJ2-2	NA	CASSRTGSNTGELFF	TGCGCCAGCAGCCGCACCGGGTCGAACACCGGGGAGCTGTTTTTT
NA	TRBV7-2	TRBJ2-7	TRBD2	CASSLSSAPGLAFGEQYF	TGTGCCAGCAGCTTATCGTCAGCGCCGGGACTAGCTTTTGGGGAGCAGTACTTC
once	TRBV7-2	TRBJ1-1	NA	CASSFRGSVNTEAFF	TGTGCCAGCAGCTTCCGGGGGAGCGTGAACACTGAAGCTTTCTTT
NA	TRBV5-4	TRBJ2-3	NA	CASSAQLTDTQYF	TGTGCCAGCAGCGCGCAACTCACAGATACGCAGTATTTT
NA	TRBV11-3	TRBJ1-5	NA	CASSSGVFQPQHF	TGTGCCAGCAGCTCAGGGGTTTTTCAGCCCCAGCATTTT
NA	TRBV5-4	TRBJ2-1	TRBD2	CASSYPLGGGNEQFF	TGTGCCAGCAGCTATCCGTTGGGGGGGGGCAATGAGCAGTTCTTC
NA	TRBV7-3	TRBJ1-1	NA	CASSYESGLNTEAFF	TGTGCCAGCAGCTACGAATCAGGGTTGAACACTGAAGCTTTCTTT
NA	TRBV18	TRBJ2-7	TRBD1	CASSPRFGQGDRGSYEQYF	TGTGCCAGCTCACCACGGTTTGGGCAGGGGGATCGGGGTTCCTACGAGCAGTACTTC
once	TRBV4-3	TRBJ2-7	TRBD2	CASSQVAGGGHEQYF	TGCGCCAGCAGCCAAGTGGCTGGGGGAGGGCACGAGCAGTACTTC
once	TRBV7-6	TRBJ2-7	NA	CASSLEVRGGGEQYF	TGTGCCAGCAGCTTAGAGGTTCGTGGGGGCGGCGAGCAGTACTTC